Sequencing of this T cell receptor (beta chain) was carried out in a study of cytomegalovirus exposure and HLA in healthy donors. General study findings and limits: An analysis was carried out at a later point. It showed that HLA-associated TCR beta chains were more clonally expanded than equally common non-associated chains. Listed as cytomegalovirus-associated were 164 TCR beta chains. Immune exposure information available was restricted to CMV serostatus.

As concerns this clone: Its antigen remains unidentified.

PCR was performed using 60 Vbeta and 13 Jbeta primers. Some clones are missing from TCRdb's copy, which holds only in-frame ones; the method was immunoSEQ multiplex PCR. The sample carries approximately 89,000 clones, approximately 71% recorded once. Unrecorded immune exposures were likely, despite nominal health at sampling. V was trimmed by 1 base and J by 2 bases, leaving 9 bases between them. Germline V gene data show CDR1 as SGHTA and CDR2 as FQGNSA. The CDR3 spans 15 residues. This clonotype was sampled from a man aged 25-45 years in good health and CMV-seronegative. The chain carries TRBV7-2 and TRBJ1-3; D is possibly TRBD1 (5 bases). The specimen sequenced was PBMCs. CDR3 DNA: TGTGCCAGCAGCTTAGGGGCAGGGACTGGAAACACCATATATTTT. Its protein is CASSLGAGTGNTIYF.